The entry that follows covers one T cell receptor (beta chain) sequence. CDR3 length equals 16 residues. V shed 4 bases and J shed 5 bases, with 20 bases lying between them. Germline V gene lookup returns CDR1 SGDLS and CDR2 YYNGEE. Sequencing used immunoSEQ multiplex PCR; TCRdb keeps in-frame clones, though not all of them. The sample lists roughly 150,000 clones, 75% to 90% occurring once. This record comes from a study of blood T cell repertoires in COVID-19. For the study at large: Samples taken during acute and convalescent COVID-19 were collected in the United States, Italy and Spain. Sources were T cells, B-cell-depleted T cells, or PBMCs; the material itself was cDNA or gDNA.

The sample consisted of peripheral blood. The clonotype was recovered from a man between 18 and 35 years old with COVID-19, enrolled during active disease. This chain uses TRBV9 with TRBJ2-3; D is possibly TRBD2 (5 bases). The CDR3 region has the DNA TGTGCCAGCAGCAGAACAGCGGCGGTTTGGGTAGATACGCAGTATTTT. It specifies CASSRTAAVWVDTQYF.